Detailed here is one T cell receptor beta chain. Its target is not known. The CDR3 is made up of 15 amino acids. V lost 4 bases and J 3 bases, leaving 15 bases between the germline ends. Germline V lookup: CDR1 SGHRS, CDR2 YFSETQ. TCRdb's copy holds only in-frame clones and misses some; the assay was immunoSEQ multiplex PCR. The sample lists about 150,000 clones, 88% occurring once. This sample is drawn from a study of T cell responses to AZD1222 COVID-19 vaccine. Notes on the study in general: In a largely white British group with more females than males, clonal diversity was possibly underestimated. Unmutated variant regions are reportedly the target of nearly half of TCRs that are spike-specific.

This TCR was recovered from an adult in good health. The genes are TRBV5-1 and TRBJ2-3; perhaps TRBD2 as D (6 bases). This sample comprised peripheral blood, obtained on day 0 of AZD1222 vaccination. The chain's CDR3 is CASSPIMGTTDTQYF. CDR3 sequence (DNA): TGCGCCAGCAGCCCCATTATGGGGACTACAGATACGCAGTATTTT.